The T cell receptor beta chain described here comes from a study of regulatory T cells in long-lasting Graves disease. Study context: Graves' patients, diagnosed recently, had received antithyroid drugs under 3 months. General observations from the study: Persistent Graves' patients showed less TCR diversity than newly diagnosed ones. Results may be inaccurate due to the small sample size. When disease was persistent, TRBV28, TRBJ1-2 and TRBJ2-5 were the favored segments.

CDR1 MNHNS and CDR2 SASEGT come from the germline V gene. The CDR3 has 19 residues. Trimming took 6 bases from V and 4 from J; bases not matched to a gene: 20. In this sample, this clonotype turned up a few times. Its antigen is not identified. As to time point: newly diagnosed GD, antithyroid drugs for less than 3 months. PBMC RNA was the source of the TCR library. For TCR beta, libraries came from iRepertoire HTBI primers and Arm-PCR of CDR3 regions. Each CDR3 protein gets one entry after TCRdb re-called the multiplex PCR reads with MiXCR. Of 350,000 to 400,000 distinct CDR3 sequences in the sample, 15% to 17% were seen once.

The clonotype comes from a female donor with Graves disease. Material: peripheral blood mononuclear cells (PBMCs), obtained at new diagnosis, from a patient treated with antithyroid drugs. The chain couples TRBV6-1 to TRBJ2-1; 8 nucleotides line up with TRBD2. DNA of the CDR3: TGTGCCAGCAGATCGGGCGCCGGGGGGGATGGGGGGTTATACAATGAGCAGTTCTTC. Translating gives CASRSGAGGDGGLYNEQFF.